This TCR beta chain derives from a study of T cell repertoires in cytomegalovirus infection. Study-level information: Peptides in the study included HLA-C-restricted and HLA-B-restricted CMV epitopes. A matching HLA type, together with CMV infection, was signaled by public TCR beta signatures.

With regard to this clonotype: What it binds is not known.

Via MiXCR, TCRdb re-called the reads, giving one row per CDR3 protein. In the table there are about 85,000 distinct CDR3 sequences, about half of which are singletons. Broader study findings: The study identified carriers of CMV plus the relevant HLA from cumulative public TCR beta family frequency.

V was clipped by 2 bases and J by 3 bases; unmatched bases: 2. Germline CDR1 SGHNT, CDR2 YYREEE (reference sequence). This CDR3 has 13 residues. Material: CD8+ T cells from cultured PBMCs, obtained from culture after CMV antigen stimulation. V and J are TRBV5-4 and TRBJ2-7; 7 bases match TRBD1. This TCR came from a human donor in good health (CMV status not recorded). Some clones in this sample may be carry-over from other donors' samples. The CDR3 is CASSLTGDYEQYF. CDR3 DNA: TGTGCCAGCAGCTTAACAGGGGACTACGAGCAGTACTTC.